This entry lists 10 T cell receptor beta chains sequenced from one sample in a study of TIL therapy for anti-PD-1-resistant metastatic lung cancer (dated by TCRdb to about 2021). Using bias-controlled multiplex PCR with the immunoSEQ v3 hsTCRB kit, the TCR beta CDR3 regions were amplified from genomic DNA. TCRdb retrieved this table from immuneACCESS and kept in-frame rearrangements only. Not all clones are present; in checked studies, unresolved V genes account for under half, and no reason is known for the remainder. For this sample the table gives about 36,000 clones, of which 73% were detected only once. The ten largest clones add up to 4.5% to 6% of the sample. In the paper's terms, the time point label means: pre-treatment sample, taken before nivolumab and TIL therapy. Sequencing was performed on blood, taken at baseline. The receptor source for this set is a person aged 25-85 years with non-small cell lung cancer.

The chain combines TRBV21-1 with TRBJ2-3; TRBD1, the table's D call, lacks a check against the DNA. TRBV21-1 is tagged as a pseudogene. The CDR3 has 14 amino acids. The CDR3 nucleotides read TGTGCCAGCGTACAGGACCTCCGCACAGATACGCAGTATTTT. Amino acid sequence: CASVQDLRTDTQYF.

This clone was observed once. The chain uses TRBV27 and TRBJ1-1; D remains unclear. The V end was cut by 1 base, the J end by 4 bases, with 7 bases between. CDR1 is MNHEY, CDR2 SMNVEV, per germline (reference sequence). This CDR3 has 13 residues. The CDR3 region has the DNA TGTGCCAGCAGTTTATACCGGGGCACTGAAGCTTTCTTT. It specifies CASSLYRGTEAFF.

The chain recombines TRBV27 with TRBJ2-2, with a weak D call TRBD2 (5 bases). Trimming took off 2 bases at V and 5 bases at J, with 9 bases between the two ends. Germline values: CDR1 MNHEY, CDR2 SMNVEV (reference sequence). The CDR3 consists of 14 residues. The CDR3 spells CASSLREWTGELFF. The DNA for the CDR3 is TGTGCCAGCAGTTTAAGGGAGTGGACCGGGGAGCTGTTTTTT.

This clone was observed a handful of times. Written as DNA, the CDR3 is TGTGCCAGCAGCTTCGGACAGGGACATCAGCCCCAGCATTTT. Translated, it gives CASSFGQGHQPQHF. The gene calls are TRBV7-9 and TRBJ1-5, with TRBD1 matching 8 bases. Germline V gene data show CDR1 as SEHNR and CDR2 as FQNEAQ (reference sequence). Trimming removed 3 bases from V and 5 bases from J; junction bases left unmatched: 3. This CDR3 comprises 14 residues.

CDR3 residues: CASSSRTGNTGELFF. As DNA, the CDR3 is TGTGCCAGCAGCTCCCGGACTGGGAACACCGGGGAGCTGTTTTTT. V usage is TRBV7-2 and J usage is TRBJ2-2; maybe TRBD2 (5 bases). V was pared by 4 bases and J by 1 base, with 10 bases between. CDR1 SGHTA and CDR2 FQGNSA come from the germline V gene. CDR3 length: 15 amino acids.

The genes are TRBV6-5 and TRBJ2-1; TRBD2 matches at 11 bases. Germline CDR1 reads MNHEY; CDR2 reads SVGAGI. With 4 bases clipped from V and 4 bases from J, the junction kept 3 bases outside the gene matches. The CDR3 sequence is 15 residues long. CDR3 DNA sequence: TGTGCCAGCAGTTCTCCTAGCGGGAGGTACAATGAGCAGTTCTTC. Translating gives CASSSPSGRYNEQFF.

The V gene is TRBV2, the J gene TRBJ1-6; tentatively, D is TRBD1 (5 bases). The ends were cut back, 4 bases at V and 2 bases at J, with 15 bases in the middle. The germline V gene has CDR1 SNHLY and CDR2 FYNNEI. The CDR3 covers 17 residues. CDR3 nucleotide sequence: TGTGCCAGCAGTGCTCCCAAGGGGAGAGCCTATAATTCACCCCTCCACTTT. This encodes CASSAPKGRAYNSPLHF.

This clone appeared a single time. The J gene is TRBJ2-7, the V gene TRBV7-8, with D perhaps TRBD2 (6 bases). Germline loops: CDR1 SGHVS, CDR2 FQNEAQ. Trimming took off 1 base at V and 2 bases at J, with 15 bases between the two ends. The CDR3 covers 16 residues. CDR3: CASSLEVRGPTYEQYF. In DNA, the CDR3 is TGTGCCAGCAGCTTAGAAGTGCGGGGTCCAACCTACGAGCAGTACTTC.

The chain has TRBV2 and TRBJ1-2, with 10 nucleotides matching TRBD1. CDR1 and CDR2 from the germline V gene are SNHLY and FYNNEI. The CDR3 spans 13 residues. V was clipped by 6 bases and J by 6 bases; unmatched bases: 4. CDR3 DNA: TGTGCCAGCAGCAGGGACAGGGGCGATGGCTACACCTTC. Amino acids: CASSRDRGDGYTF.

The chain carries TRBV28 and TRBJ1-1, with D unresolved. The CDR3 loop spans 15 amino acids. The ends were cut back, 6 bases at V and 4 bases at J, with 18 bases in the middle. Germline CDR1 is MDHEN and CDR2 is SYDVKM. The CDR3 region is CASRQEVGRGTEAFF. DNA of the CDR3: TGTGCCAGCAGACAAGAGGTGGGCCGAGGCACTGAAGCTTTCTTT.